The source of this T cell receptor (beta chain) is a study of blood T cell repertoires in COVID-19. About the study: The origin of the acute and convalescent COVID-19 samples was the United States, Italy and Spain. From T cells, B-cell-depleted T cells, or PBMCs came the material, which was cDNA or gDNA.

From germline, CDR1 is MNHNS and CDR2 SASEGT. V lost 3 bases and J 8 bases, leaving 5 bases between the germline ends. This CDR3 spans 11 amino acids. Source study methods: Researchers report that nucleated cell counts were estimated from reference gene primer amplification. Sequencing was performed with immunoSEQ multiplex PCR; in TCRdb, only in-frame clones are kept and a portion is missing. That table is the source of V, J and clone size, and D and trimming were worked out from the DNA. The profile shows some 310,000 clones, around 90% of them singletons. The TCR sequence derives from a man aged 50 to 60 with active or convalescent COVID-19. J is TRBJ2-1 and V is TRBV6-1; no clear D gene. Sequenced input: peripheral blood. In DNA form, the CDR3 reads TGTGCCAGCAGTGATCGCGATGAGCAGTTCTTC. This encodes CASSDRDEQFF.